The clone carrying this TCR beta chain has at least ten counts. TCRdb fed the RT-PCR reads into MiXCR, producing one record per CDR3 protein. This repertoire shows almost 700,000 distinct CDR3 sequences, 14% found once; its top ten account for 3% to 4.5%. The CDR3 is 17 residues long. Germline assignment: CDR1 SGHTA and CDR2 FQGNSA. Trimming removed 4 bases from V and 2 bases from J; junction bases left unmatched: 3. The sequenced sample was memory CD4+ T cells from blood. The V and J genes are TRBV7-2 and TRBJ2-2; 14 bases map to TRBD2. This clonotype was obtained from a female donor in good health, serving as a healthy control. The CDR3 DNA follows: TGTGCCAGCAGCTCGGGACTAGCGGGAGTTAACACCGGGGAGCTGTTTTTT. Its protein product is CASSSGLAGVNTGELFF.